This TCR beta chain was profiled in a study of T cells in Graves' hyperthyroidism and ophthalmopathy. CDR1 is DFQATT and CDR2 is SNEGSKA in the germline V gene (reference sequence). J gave up 1 base and V 5 bases, and 4 bases lay outside the gene matches. This CDR3 contains 14 residues. Using RNA transcripts as the source, TCR beta CDR3 regions were amplified. Primed by the HTBI set, a first-round RT-PCR was run on the TCR CDR3. MiXCR, run by TCRdb on the multiplex PCR reads, gives a single entry per CDR3 protein. The sample yields about 200,000 distinct CDR3 sequences, around a sixth seen once. This clonotype was seen a few times.

This TCR derives from a woman between 45 and 65 years old with Graves' hyperthyroidism. The chain is built from TRBV20-1 and TRBJ2-5, with 10 bases matching TRBD1. Source material: blood. This chain's CDR3 is CSAPGTGVQETQYF. CDR3 sequence (DNA): TGCAGTGCTCCCGGGACAGGGGTCCAAGAGACCCAGTACTTC.